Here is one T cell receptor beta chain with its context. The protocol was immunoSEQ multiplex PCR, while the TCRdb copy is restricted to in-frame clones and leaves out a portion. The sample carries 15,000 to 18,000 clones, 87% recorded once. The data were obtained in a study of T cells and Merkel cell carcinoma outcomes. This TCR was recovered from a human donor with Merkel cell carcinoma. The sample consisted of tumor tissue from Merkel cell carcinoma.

The CDR3: CASSESNEQFF. The DNA of the CDR3 is TGTGCCAGCAGTGAGAGCAATGAGCAGTTCTTC. The V and J genes are TRBV25-1 and TRBJ2-1, with D unresolved. Germline V gene lookup returns CDR1 MGHDK and CDR2 SYGVNS. The germline V and J ends were trimmed by 3 bases and 6 bases, with 3 bases remaining between them. This CDR3 region has 11 residues.